Below, one T cell receptor beta chain is given with its context. Sequencing was performed with immunoSEQ multiplex PCR; in TCRdb, only in-frame clones are kept and a portion is missing. The data hold roughly 190,000 clones, with 55% to 85% observed a single time. Germline-derived CDR1 and CDR2 are MGHRA and YSYEKL. The CDR3 covers 14 residues. V lost 4 bases and J lost 5, with 12 bases in between. The data derive from a study of cytotoxic CD8 clonotypes in ibrutinib-treated CLL. The chain recombines TRBV4-1 with TRBJ2-1; D ambiguous. The receptor's source is a human donor with chronic lymphocytic leukemia. The sequences come from PBMCs, collected after 24 months of ibrutinib treatment. CDR3 amino acids: CASSPQGKNNEQFF. The CDR3, as DNA: TGCGCCAGCAGCCCCCAAGGAAAGAACAATGAGCAGTTCTTC.